This TCR beta chain was sequenced during a study of OX40 agonist ivuxolimab in advanced cancers. Only in-frame clones appear in the TCRdb table, and some are missing; sequencing was by immunoSEQ multiplex PCR. The sample yields tens of thousands of clones, about 76% seen once. CDR3 length: 18 residues. V gave up 0 bases and J gave up 2 bases, with 17 bases separating them. The V gene's germline CDR1 is MNHEY and CDR2 SMNVEV (reference sequence). The clonotype originates from an adult with an advanced solid tumor such as melanoma, head and neck, liver or kidney cancer. Sequencing was performed on CD4+ or CD8+ T cells sorted from blood, taken in a trial of the OX40 agonist ivuxolimab. The chain has TRBV27 and TRBJ1-3; D is ambiguous. The CDR3, as DNA: TGTGCCAGCAGTTTATCGGGTAAGGGCCTCTGGGCTGGAAACACCATATATTTT. Translation: CASSLSGKGLWAGNTIYF.